This TCR beta chain was retrieved from a study of blood T cell repertoires in COVID-19. Study-wide background: Collection of acute and convalescent COVID-19 samples took place in the United States, Italy and Spain. The analysed material was cDNA or gDNA that came from T cells, B-cell-depleted T cells, or PBMCs.

Original methodology: Amplification of reference gene primers was used by the study to estimate nucleated cell counts. Assay: immunoSEQ multiplex PCR; the TCRdb copy retains only in-frame clones and omits some. D and trimming come from the DNA, and the V and J calls and clone size come from that table. The table lists tens of thousands of clones, 75% to 85% of them singletons, with roughly a fifth in the top ten. Trimming pared 6 bases from V and 2 bases from J, leaving 14 bases between. Germline V gene lookup returns CDR1 KGHSH and CDR2 LQKENI. This CDR3 has 15 residues. The sequence was collected from an elderly woman with acute or convalescent COVID-19. This chain connects TRBV18 to TRBJ2-1; D possibly corresponds to TRBD1 (6 bases). Sequencing used peripheral blood. The CDR3: CASSFQGLAYNEQFF. The DNA for the CDR3 is TGTGCCAGCTCGTTTCAGGGGTTGGCCTACAATGAGCAGTTCTTC.